Listed here are 20 T cell receptor beta chains from one sample, sequenced in a study of blood T cell repertoires in COVID-19 (dated by TCRdb to the early 2020s). Libraries were built with the immunoSEQ multiplex PCR assay. TCRdb re-hosts the immuneACCESS table, in-frame sequences only. Its copies lack some clones; in the studies checked, an unresolved V gene accounts for under half of them, and the cause for the rest is not known. This sample is represented by 250,000 or so clones; 88% of them were singletons. The ten top clones hold over 3% of the sample. The sample taken for sequencing was PBMCs or T cells enriched from blood (not recorded which). The source is a woman aged 40-49 years who had been exposed to COVID-19.

This chain uses TRBV28 with TRBJ2-1; 9 bases align to TRBD1. The junction had 17 bases not matched to a gene; V was cut back by 5 bases and J by 9 bases. The CDR3 length is 17 residues. Per germline, CDR1 MDHEN and CDR2 SYDVKM. In DNA form, the CDR3 reads TGTGCCAGCAGTCCTCTTTTGGCCGGGACAGGGAGAGGTGAGCAGTTCTTC. The encoded protein is CASSPLLAGTGRGEQFF.

This clone has a handful of counts. V is TRBV7-2 and J is TRBJ2-7, with 10 bases that match TRBD1. V was clipped by 4 bases and J by 4 bases; unmatched bases: 7. This CDR3 spans 15 amino acids. Germline V lookup: CDR1 SGHTA, CDR2 FQGNSA. The CDR3 region is CASSSRQGATYEQYV. The CDR3 nucleotides read TGTGCCAGCAGCTCGAGACAGGGGGCTACTTACGAGCAGTACGTC.

The rearrangement joins TRBV5-1 to TRBJ2-7; TRBD1 is a possible D gene (6 bases). This CDR3 spans 16 amino acids. From germline, CDR1 is SGHRS and CDR2 YFSETQ. The chain's CDR3 is CASSLVWGHQRGEQYV. For the CDR3, the DNA is TGTGCCAGCAGCTTGGTGTGGGGACATCAACGTGGCGAGCAGTACGTC.

The genes are TRBV5-8 and TRBJ1-2; 8 nucleotides match TRBD1. Germline V CDR1 and CDR2: SGHTS, YDEGEE. V shed 4 bases and J 6 bases; nucleotides not matched to a gene: 5. CDR3 length: 13 residues. The CDR3 protein is CASSQDREHGYTF. The CDR3 region has the DNA TGTGCCAGCAGCCAGGACAGGGAACATGGCTACACCTTC. Full variable domain (rest looked up from reference TRBV5-8 and TRBJ1-2): EAGVTQSPTHLIKTRGQQATLRCSPISGHTSVYWYQQALGLGLQFLLWYDEGEERNRGNFPPRFSGRQFPNYSSELNVNALELEDSALYLCASSQDREHGYTFGSGTRLTVV.

This clone was seen a single time. This chain links TRBV20-1 with TRBJ2-1; D is unclear. With 8 bases removed from V and 9 bases from J, the gap between germline ends came to 14 bases. The length of the CDR3 is 11 residues. Germline CDR1 and CDR2: DFQATT and SNEGSKA (reference sequence). The CDR3 DNA follows: TGCAGTAATACTGTAACGGGTGAGCAGTTCTTC. Residues: CSNTVTGEQFF.

V and J are TRBV6-2 or TRBV6-3 and TRBJ2-3; 7 bases are a match to TRBD1. Trimming at V came to 6 bases and at J to 4 bases, leaving 7 bases not matched to a gene. The CDR3 runs 14 residues. Germline V lookup: CDR1 MNHEY, CDR2 SVGEGT. The CDR3 region is CASSPDRAADTQYF. The CDR3 nucleotides read TGTGCCAGCAGCCCCGACAGGGCCGCAGATACGCAGTATTTT.

The chain carries TRBV5-1 and TRBJ1-2; D is ambiguous. Germline CDR1 reads SGHRS; CDR2 reads YFSETQ. CDR3 length: 14 residues. V lost 4 bases and J 0 bases, leaving 10 bases between the germline ends. CDR3 protein: CASSKDGANYGYTF. The CDR3 bases are TGCGCCAGCAGCAAAGACGGGGCTAACTATGGCTACACCTTC.

J is TRBJ1-2 and V is TRBV4-3, with 7 positions matching TRBD1. J lost 8 bases, V lost 3 bases, and 6 bases had no gene match. The CDR3 runs to 13 residues. Germline V lookup: CDR1 LGHNA, CDR2 YSLEER. The CDR3 DNA reads TGCGCCAGCAGCCAGGAAGTGGACAGGGGCTACACCTTC. Translated: CASSQEVDRGYTF.

The chain joins TRBV4-3 to TRBJ2-7; D is possibly TRBD1 (6 bases). Trimming took 4 bases from V and 3 from J, leaving 13 bases between them. CDR3 length equals 14 residues. Germline values: CDR1 LGHNA, CDR2 YSLEER. This CDR3 reads CASSPTGQHYEQYF. The CDR3 DNA reads as TGCGCCAGCAGCCCTACGGGACAACACTACGAGCAGTACTTC.

This clone was counted between two and nine times. V gene TRBV24-1 combines with J gene TRBJ2-1; 11 bases fit TRBD1. Germline assignment: CDR1 KGHDR and CDR2 SFDVKD. This CDR3 has 18 residues. Losses at the gene ends were 0 bases for V and 8 bases for J; bases not matched to a gene: 11. CDR3 in DNA: TGTGCCACCAGTGATTTGCGTTCCGGGACAGGGGGTCACCATGAGCAGTTCTTC. It encodes CATSDLRSGTGGHHEQFF.

In this sample, this clone turned up a few times. This chain joins TRBV12-3 or TRBV12-4 and TRBJ2-1; maybe TRBD2 (5 bases). The CDR3 runs 13 residues. V lost 4 bases, J lost 15 bases, and 19 bases lay in between. The CDR3 DNA sequence: TGTGCCAGCAGTTCAACGGGATCGGCCGTGGGGTTCTTC. Translated: CASSSTGSAVGFF.

The chain links TRBV6-5 to TRBJ1-6; D unclear. Germline V gene data show CDR1 as MNHEY and CDR2 as SVGAGI. Trimming took off 9 bases at V and 0 bases at J, with 9 bases between the two ends. The CDR3 spans 14 residues. CDR3 DNA: TGTGCCAGTAAGGCAGGCTCCTATAATTCACCCCTCCACTTT. This codes for CASKAGSYNSPLHF.

The chain recombines TRBV7-9 with TRBJ2-1; D remains unclear. The CDR3 is 13 amino acids. Germline V gene lookup returns CDR1 SEHNR and CDR2 FQNEAQ (reference sequence). Trimming left V 10 bases short and J 0 bases short, with 10 bases between. The CDR3 spells CATPRSSYNEQFF. As DNA, the CDR3 is TGTGCCACCCCACGTAGCTCCTACAATGAGCAGTTCTTC.

CDR3 in DNA: TGTGCCAGCAGCTTCCCCGGGCGGGAGACTGAAGCTTTCTTT. It specifies CASSFPGRETEAFF. This rearrangement joins TRBV11-1 to TRBJ1-1; no firm D call. This CDR3 is built from 14 residues. Trimming cost V 3 bases and J 5 bases, with 13 bases left between them. Germline lookup yields CDR1 SGHAT and CDR2 FQDESV (reference sequence).

The rearrangement joins TRBV19 to TRBJ1-5; tentatively, D is TRBD1 (6 bases). The V end was cut by 5 bases, the J end by 4 bases, with 18 bases between. Looked up from germline, CDR1 is LNHDA and CDR2 is SQIVND (reference sequence). The CDR3 has 16 amino acids. The CDR3 coding sequence is TGTGCCAGTAGTCCTCGGACAGCCCGAAAAAATCAGCCCCAGCATTTT. It codes for CASSPRTARKNQPQHF.

The chain employs TRBV7-9 and TRBJ1-1; the D is unclear. The ends were cut back, 2 bases at V and 5 bases at J, with 15 bases in the middle. This CDR3 has 15 amino acids. CDR1 is SEHNR, CDR2 FQNEAQ, per germline (reference sequence). In nucleotides, the CDR3 is TGTGCCAGCAGCTTATATAGCTCGGTGGGTACTGAAGCTTTCTTT. Amino acid sequence: CASSLYSSVGTEAFF.

V and J are TRBV2 and TRBJ1-5, with 10 bases aligning to TRBD1. The CDR3 has 14 amino acids. The germline gives CDR1 SNHLY, CDR2 FYNNEI. The J segment lost 6 bases and the V segment lost 10 bases, leaving 9 bases of the junction unmatched. The CDR3 DNA reads as TGTGCCACAGGGACAGGGGAAGGGTTTCAGCCCCAGCATTTT. Protein product: CATGTGEGFQPQHF.

The V call is TRBV7-9, the J call TRBJ1-6; D is uncertain. Trimming removed 0 bases from V and 4 bases from J, with 7 bases in between. CDR3 length equals 15 residues. Germline CDR1 is SEHNR and CDR2 is FQNEAQ (reference sequence). CDR3 nucleotide sequence: TGTGCCAGCAGCTTAGCGGGGAGTTATAATTCACCCCTCCACTTT. Residues: CASSLAGSYNSPLHF.

This clone was picked up one time. Distinct nucleotide sequences in the sample also encode this CDR3. V and J are TRBV5-1 and TRBJ2-1; TRBD2 matches at 8 bases. Germline V gene data show CDR1 as SGHRS and CDR2 as YFSETQ. Germline trimming cut 0 bases from V and 3 bases from J; bases unmatched to any gene: 8. The CDR3 is 17 residues long. This CDR3 is CASSLGGAGGLYNEQFF. Here the CDR3 DNA reads TGCGCCAGCAGCTTGGGCGGGGCGGGGGGACTCTACAATGAGCAGTTCTTC.

The chain uses TRBV30 and TRBJ1-2; no definite D call. V lost 2 bases and J lost 0, with 7 bases in between. This CDR3 has 13 residues. The germline V gene has CDR1 GTSNPN and CDR2 SVGIG (reference sequence). CDR3 region: CAWSPGSNYGYTF. The CDR3 DNA reads as TGTGCCTGGAGTCCCGGGTCTAACTATGGCTACACCTTC.